This TCR beta chain was obtained from a study of a mutant IDH1 vaccine in newly diagnosed glioma. Study-wide context: Either 4-6 weeks after radiotherapy alone or alongside temozolomide, vaccination was begun. An approximately 60% male, about 38% female split and a mean age of about 43 years characterized treated patients.

Points from the study as a whole: Pseudoprogression seemed unrelated to changes in top peripheral T cell clonotypes.

The method was immunoSEQ multiplex PCR; TCRdb's version includes in-frame clones alone and lacks a portion of them. The profile shows about 30,000 clones, about four fifths of them singletons. Time point reported: week 5, during vaccination. The investigators gave 300 ug of mutant IDH1 20-mer peptide in each vaccine dose, together with topical imiquimod. A word on this clone: Antigen unknown.

Trimming pared 6 bases from V and 7 bases from J, leaving 13 bases between. Looked up from germline, CDR1 is LNHDA and CDR2 is SQIVND (reference sequence). This CDR3 comprises 13 residues. This chain joins TRBV19 and TRBJ1-5; D may be TRBD1 (6 bases). The sequence was obtained from a man under 40 with glioma. Sequenced here: PBMCs, sampled from a glioma patient whose treatment included an IDH1 peptide vaccine. The CDR3 nucleotides are TGTGCCAGTAGCCTACGGGGGCTACAGCCCCAGCATTTT. This translates into CASSLRGLQPQHF.